The text below deals with one T cell receptor beta chain. This sample was included in a study of cytomegalovirus exposure and HLA in healthy donors. With 60 Vbeta and 13 Jbeta primers, the PCR was carried out. Repertoires were generated with immunoSEQ multiplex PCR, while TCRdb's copy carries only in-frame clones and drops some. Counted here are roughly 100,000 clones, roughly 80% occurring once; the ten biggest clones make up over 3.5%. CDR3 size: 13 residues. The sequence came from a man in his forties in good health and CMV-seronegative. The rearrangement joins TRBV12-2 to TRBJ2-7; the listed D gene, TRBD1, was not tested against the DNA. TRBV12-2 is designated a pseudogene. Sample: PBMCs. The CDR3: CASRQDRPHEQYV. The CDR3 nucleotides are TGTGCAAGTCGCCAGGATCGCCCCCACGAGCAGTACGTC.